This T cell receptor (beta chain) was documented in a study of identical twins. Notes on this clonotype: Its target is not known.

General observations from the study: The more abundant beta clonotypes in cord blood had fewer insertions, and memory repertoires did not show this. Its conclusions, products of cross-sectional statistical analysis, did not come from following the same donors. It was possible that invariant MAIT and iNKT cells partly confounded the zero-insertion analyses.

This CDR3 spans 14 amino acids. The V end lost 7 bases, the J end lost 4 bases, and 14 bases lay between the germline ends. MiXCR, run by TCRdb on the 5' RACE reads, gives a single entry per CDR3 protein. This table has 1.5 million to 2 million distinct CDR3 sequences, about 31% appearing once. The TCR comes from a newborn girl in good health. Sequenced: cord blood. The chain uses TRBV12-3 or TRBV12-4 and TRBJ1-5; TRBD1 is a possible D gene (5 bases). CDR3 region: CASNPRGLNQPQHF. In DNA, the CDR3 is TGTGCCAGCAACCCGAGGGGATTAAATCAGCCCCAGCATTTT.